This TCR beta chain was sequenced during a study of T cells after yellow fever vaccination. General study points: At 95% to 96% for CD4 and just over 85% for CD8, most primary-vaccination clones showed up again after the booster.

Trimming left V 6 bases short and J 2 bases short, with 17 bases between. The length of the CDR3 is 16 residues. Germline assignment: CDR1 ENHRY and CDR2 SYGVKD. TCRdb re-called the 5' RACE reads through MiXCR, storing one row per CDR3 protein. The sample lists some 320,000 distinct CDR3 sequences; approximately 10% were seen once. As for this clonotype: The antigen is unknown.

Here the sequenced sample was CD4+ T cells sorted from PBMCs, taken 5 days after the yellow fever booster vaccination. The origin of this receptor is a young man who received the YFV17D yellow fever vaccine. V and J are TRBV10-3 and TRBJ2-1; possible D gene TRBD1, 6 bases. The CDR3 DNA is TGTGCCATCAGCCTAAGTCCCAGGGGCGCCTACAATGAGCAGTTCTTC. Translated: CAISLSPRGAYNEQFF.